This note documents a single TCR beta chain sequence. Its antigen is not known. The sample is drawn from a study of cytomegalovirus exposure and HLA in healthy donors. Points from the study as a whole: Within the data, a cluster of highly shared sequence variants was likely a sequencing artifact.

CDR3 length equals 16 residues. Germline V gene data show CDR1 as KGHSH and CDR2 as LQKENI. V was shortened by 2 bases and J by 0 bases, with 10 bases between the two germline ends. With 60 Vbeta and 13 Jbeta primers, the PCR was carried out. Method: immunoSEQ multiplex PCR; TCRdb's copy keeps in-frame clones and lacks some. This sample carries 180,000 or so clones, around 75% of them seen once, and the ten largest clones take about 3%. The sequencing input was PBMCs. The V and J genes are TRBV18 and TRBJ1-4, with D possibly being TRBD1 (5 bases). The origin of this receptor is a female donor in good health and CMV-seronegative. This CDR3 is CASSPEQAATNEKLFF. The CDR3 DNA is TGTGCCAGCTCACCAGAACAGGCTGCAACTAATGAAAAACTGTTTTTT. Complete variable domain (other parts from reference TRBV18 and TRBJ1-4): NAGVMQNPRHLVRRRGQEARLRCSPMKGHSHVYWYRQLPEEGLKFMVYLQKENIIDESGMPKERFSAEFPKEGPSILRIQQVVRGDSAAYFCASSPEQAATNEKLFFGSGTQLSVL.